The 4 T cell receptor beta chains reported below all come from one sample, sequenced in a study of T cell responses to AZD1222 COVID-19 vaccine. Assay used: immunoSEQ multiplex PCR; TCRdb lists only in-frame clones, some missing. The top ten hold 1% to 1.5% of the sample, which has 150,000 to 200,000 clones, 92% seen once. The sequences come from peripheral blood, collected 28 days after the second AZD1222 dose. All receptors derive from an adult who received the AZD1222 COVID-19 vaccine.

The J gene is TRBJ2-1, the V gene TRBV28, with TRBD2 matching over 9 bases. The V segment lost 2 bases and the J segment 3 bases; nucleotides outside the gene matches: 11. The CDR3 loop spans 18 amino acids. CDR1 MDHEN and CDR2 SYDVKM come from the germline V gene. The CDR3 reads CASSLEGLGLALYNEQFF. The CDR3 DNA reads TGTGCCAGCAGTTTAGAGGGTCTGGGACTAGCACTCTACAATGAGCAGTTCTTC.

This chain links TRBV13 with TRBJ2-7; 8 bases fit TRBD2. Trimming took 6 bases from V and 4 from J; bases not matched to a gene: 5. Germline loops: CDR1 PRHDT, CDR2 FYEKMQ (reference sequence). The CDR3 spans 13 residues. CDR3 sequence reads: CASSGGGTYEQYF. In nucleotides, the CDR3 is TGTGCCAGCAGTGGCGGGGGGACGTACGAGCAGTACTTC.

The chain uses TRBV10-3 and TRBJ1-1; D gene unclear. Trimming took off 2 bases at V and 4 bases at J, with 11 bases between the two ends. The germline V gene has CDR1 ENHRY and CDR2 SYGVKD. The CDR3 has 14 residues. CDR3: CAISEPGVGTEAFF. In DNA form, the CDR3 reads TGTGCCATCAGTGAGCCCGGGGTTGGCACTGAAGCTTTCTTT.

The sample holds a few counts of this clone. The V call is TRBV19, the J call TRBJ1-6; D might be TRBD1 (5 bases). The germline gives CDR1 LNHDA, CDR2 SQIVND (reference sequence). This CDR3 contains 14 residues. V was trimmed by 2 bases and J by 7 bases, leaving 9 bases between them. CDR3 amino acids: CASSIRGENSPLHF. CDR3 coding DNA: TGTGCCAGTAGTATACGGGGGGAGAATTCACCCCTCCACTTT.